This passage covers 29 T cell receptor beta chains from one sample sequenced in a study of T-cell memory formation after mild COVID-19. MiXCR, applied by TCRdb to the 5' RACE reads, yields one record per CDR3 protein. This sample yields under 300,000 distinct CDR3 sequences, of which roughly 17% are seen a single time; about 3.5% belongs to the top ten. Sequencing used PBMCs or a T cell subset sorted from them (not recorded which). These receptors were collected from a man between 18 and 35 years old who had mild COVID-19 (a few samples of this study predate the infection). Cell type and time point are not known.

A few counts support this clonotype. This chain connects TRBV10-3 to TRBJ2-7; D perhaps matches TRBD1 (5 bases). CDR1 and CDR2 from the germline V gene are ENHRY and SYGVKD. This CDR3 region has 12 residues. V was trimmed by 6 bases and J by 7 bases, leaving 13 bases between them. Here the CDR3 DNA reads TGTGCCATCAGAGCAGGGCTGGGGGAGCAGTACGTC. Translated: CAIRAGLGEQYV.

This rearrangement joins TRBV20-1 to TRBJ1-4; 11 positions agree with TRBD1. Germline-derived CDR1 and CDR2 are DFQATT and SNEGSKA (reference sequence). Trimming removed 3 bases from V and 6 bases from J; junction bases left unmatched: 3. This CDR3 is built from 14 residues. In nucleotides, the CDR3 is TGCAGTGCTAGGGGACAGGGGGATGATGAAAAACTGTTTTTT. Protein: CSARGQGDDEKLFF.

The genes are TRBV20-1 and TRBJ1-4; 8 bases line up with TRBD1. This CDR3 has 15 amino acids. J gave up 7 bases and V 4 bases, and 11 bases lay outside the gene matches. The germline CDR1 and CDR2 sequences are DFQATT and SNEGSKA (reference sequence). CDR3 protein: CSANPGQGGFEKLFF. The CDR3 DNA sequence: TGCAGTGCTAACCCTGGACAGGGTGGTTTTGAAAAACTGTTTTTT.

This clonotype showed up many times. The chain combines TRBV5-1 with TRBJ2-3; 9 nucleotides match TRBD2. This CDR3 is built from 16 residues. Germline V gene lookup returns CDR1 SGHRS and CDR2 YFSETQ. The V gene end was trimmed by 5 bases and the J gene end by 3 bases; junction bases not matched to a gene: 10. The CDR3 sequence is CASSFSGGTPTDTQYF. CDR3 nucleotides: TGCGCCAGCAGTTTCAGCGGGGGGACCCCAACAGATACGCAGTATTTT.

The chain employs TRBV7-2 and TRBJ1-2; D gene unclear. CDR3 length equals 14 residues. V lost 2 bases and J 2 bases, leaving 9 bases between the germline ends. CDR1 and CDR2 from the germline V gene are SGHTA and FQGNSA. In DNA form, the CDR3 reads TGTGCCAGCAGCTTATACGACGGCAACTATGGCTACACCTTC. The encoded protein is CASSLYDGNYGYTF.

This chain joins TRBV19 and TRBJ1-2; D unclear. Germline CDR1 LNHDA, CDR2 SQIVND (reference sequence). CDR3 size: 14 residues. The V end was cut by 9 bases, the J end by 1 base, with 15 bases between. This CDR3 is CASDRGGFNYGYTF. The DNA of the CDR3 is TGTGCCAGCGACCGGGGAGGGTTTAACTATGGCTACACCTTC.

This clonotype was counted a few times. The chain links TRBV14 to TRBJ2-1; D unresolved. Deletions cut 1 base from V and 8 bases from J, with 15 bases between. CDR1 SGHDN and CDR2 FVKESK come from the germline V gene. CDR3 size: 15 residues. CDR3 residues: CASSQGLRAWDEQFF. In DNA, the CDR3 is TGTGCCAGCAGCCAAGGGTTAAGGGCTTGGGATGAGCAGTTCTTC. Filled out from reference TRBV14 and TRBJ2-1, the complete variable domain reads EAGVTQFPSHSVIEKGQTVTLRCDPISGHDNLYWYRRVMGKEIKFLLHFVKESKQDESGMPNNRFLAERTGGTYSTLKVQPAELEDSGVYFCASSQGLRAWDEQFFGPGTRLTVL.

The CDR3 region is CSASGGSDTDTQYF. CDR3 DNA sequence: TGCAGTGCTAGTGGCGGGTCAGACACAGATACGCAGTATTTT. V is TRBV20-1 and J is TRBJ2-3; TRBD2 is a possible D gene (5 bases). CDR1 is DFQATT, CDR2 SNEGSKA, per germline (reference sequence). V dropped 3 bases and J dropped 2 bases, with 12 bases sitting between them. The CDR3 runs 14 residues.

This chain connects TRBV12-3 or TRBV12-4 to TRBJ2-4, with D uncertain. V lost 1 base, J lost 5 bases, and 18 bases lay in between. The CDR3 is made up of 17 amino acids. CDR3 protein: CASSLGGSSTAENIQYF. The CDR3 bases are TGTGCCAGCAGTTTAGGAGGTAGTTCGACGGCAGAAAACATTCAGTACTTC.

This clonotype occurred a few times. V and J are TRBV12-3 or TRBV12-4 and TRBJ2-7, with D perhaps TRBD2 (5 bases). CDR3 length: 14 residues. V was shortened by 10 bases and J by 0 bases, with 16 bases between the two germline ends. CDR3 nucleotide sequence: TGTGCCACAACTACCGGGATCCACTCCTACGAGCAGTACTTC. Its translation is CATTTGIHSYEQYF.

The chain is built from TRBV7-2 and TRBJ2-6; the D is unclear. Germline V lookup: CDR1 SGHTA, CDR2 FQGNSA. The CDR3 is made up of 15 amino acids. Trimming took off 0 bases at V and 4 bases at J, with 7 bases between the two ends. CDR3 DNA sequence: TGTGCCAGCAGCTTAGCGGCCCCCGGGGCCAACGTCCTGACTTTC. Its protein product is CASSLAAPGANVLTF.

This clonotype was seen only a few times. CDR3 sequence reads: CASVWGNLNTGELFF. The CDR3 bases are TGTGCCAGCGTTTGGGGGAACCTGAACACCGGGGAGCTGTTTTTT. The V and J genes are TRBV6-1 and TRBJ2-2, with D perhaps being TRBD1 or TRBD2 (5 bases each). Trimming shortened V by 8 bases and J by 1 base, and 14 bases separated the two germline ends. The CDR3 covers 15 residues. Per the germline V gene, CDR1 is MNHNS and CDR2 is SASEGT.

This chain uses TRBV6-4 with TRBJ2-5; 7 nucleotides agree with TRBD1. The CDR3 covers 14 residues. Germline CDR1 reads MRHNA; CDR2 reads SNTAGT. V was clipped by 2 bases and J by 5 bases; unmatched bases: 5. CDR3 amino acids: CASSDLPTGETQYF. In DNA form, the CDR3 reads TGTGCCAGCAGTGACCTCCCGACAGGGGAGACCCAGTACTTC.

This clonotype was counted many times. This chain joins TRBV5-6 and TRBJ2-7, with 8 bases lining up with TRBD1. CDR3 length equals 14 residues. Germline loops: CDR1 SGHDT, CDR2 YYEEEE. Germline trimming cut 3 bases from V and 1 base from J; bases unmatched to any gene: 3. CDR3 in amino acids: CASSSRDRSYEQYV. CDR3 nucleotides: TGTGCCAGCAGCTCCCGGGACAGGTCCTACGAGCAGTACGTC.

The V gene is TRBV15, the J gene TRBJ2-1; D gene unclear. Trimming took 0 bases from V and 9 from J, leaving 18 bases between them. The CDR3 consists of 16 residues. The germline V gene has CDR1 LNHNV and CDR2 YYDKDF (reference sequence). The CDR3 DNA sequence: TGTGCCACCAGCAGAGATTCCCAAGCCGGTCTGGGTGAGCAGTTCTTC. Encoded protein: CATSRDSQAGLGEQFF.

Regarding this clonotype: Its ends do not fully match the called genes, so a read error is possible. V and J are TRBV25-1 and TRBJ1-1; no clear D gene. The germline gives CDR1 MGHDK, CDR2 SYGVNS. This CDR3 is built from 12 residues. The CDR3 protein is CASSEPWEPSIF. CDR3 in DNA: TGTGCCAGCAGTGAACCTTGGGAGCCGAGTATCTTT.

This clonotype was counted between two and nine times. The chain uses TRBV5-1 and TRBJ2-3, with 7 bases matching TRBD2. The trim removed 3 bases at V and 0 bases at J, leaving 10 bases unmatched. CDR1 is SGHRS, CDR2 YFSETQ, per germline. The CDR3 extends over 17 amino acids. DNA for the CDR3: TGCGCCAGCAGCTGGCTACTAGCGACGACTAGCACAGATACGCAGTATTTT. Amino acids: CASSWLLATTSTDTQYF.

The sample holds many counts of this clonotype. The chain employs TRBV7-3 and TRBJ2-3; 11 bases fit TRBD2. Trimming cost V 5 bases and J 4 bases; bases outside gene matches: 5. The germline gives CDR1 SGHTA, CDR2 FQGTGA. The CDR3 has 15 amino acids. DNA of the CDR3: TGTGCCAGCAGCCCCCTAGCGGGGGGCGCAGATACGCAGTATTTT. It codes for CASSPLAGGADTQYF. The whole variable domain, remainder taken from reference TRBV7-3 and TRBJ2-3, is GAGVSQTPSNKVTEKGKYVELRCDPISGHTALYWYRQSLGQGPEFLIYFQGTGAADDSGLPNDRFFAVRPEGSVSTLKIQRTERGDSAVYLCASSPLAGGADTQYFGPGTRLTVL.

This clonotype has a count of ten or more. The V call is TRBV3-1, the J call TRBJ1-4; 8 bases align to TRBD1. Germline lookup yields CDR1 LGHDT and CDR2 YNNKEL (reference sequence). V was clipped by 2 bases and J by 7 bases; unmatched bases: 6. This CDR3 is built from 15 residues. DNA of the CDR3: TGTGCCAGCAGCCAACGACAGGGGAAGACTGAAAAACTGTTTTTT. Encoded protein: CASSQRQGKTEKLFF. Filled out from reference TRBV3-1 and TRBJ1-4, the complete variable domain reads DTAVSQTPKYLVTQMGNDKSIKCEQNLGHDTMYWYKQDSKKFLKIMFSYNNKELIINETVPNRFSPKSPDKAHLNLHINSLELGDSAVYFCASSQRQGKTEKLFFGSGTQLSVL.

This clonotype was seen many times. J is TRBJ1-3 and V is TRBV4-3; D remains unclear. CDR3 length: 15 residues. Germline V gives CDR1 LGHNA, CDR2 YSLEER. V lost 0 bases and J lost 8, with 14 bases in between. The DNA for the CDR3 is TGCGCCAGCAGCCAAGATAGGAACTCTGGGGACACCATATATTTT. Translation: CASSQDRNSGDTIYF.

This clonotype showed up just a few times. This chain uses TRBV28 with TRBJ1-1; 7 positions agree with TRBD1. After removal of 6 bases from V and 2 bases from J, the junction contained 9 bases not matched to a gene. Per the germline V gene, CDR1 is MDHEN and CDR2 is SYDVKM. The CDR3 runs to 15 residues. CDR3 loop: CASSSPGQANTEAFF. The CDR3 DNA sequence: TGTGCCAGCAGCTCCCCTGGACAGGCAAACACTGAAGCTTTCTTT.

This clonotype was seen once. The rearrangement uses TRBV15 and TRBJ2-1; TRBD1 agrees at 7 bases. V trimming: 0 bases; J trimming: 0 bases; junction bases outside the gene matches: 8. CDR3 length: 18 amino acids. Germline V CDR1 and CDR2: LNHNV, YYDKDF (reference sequence). The CDR3 nucleotides are TGTGCCACCAGCAGAGAAACCTTACAGGGGCCCTCCTACAATGAGCAGTTCTTC. As protein: CATSRETLQGPSYNEQFF.

This clonotype has just a few counts. The chain has TRBV6-6 and TRBJ1-4, with D perhaps TRBD1 (6 bases). Trimming cost V 6 bases and J 11 bases, with 22 bases left between them. Germline-derived CDR1 and CDR2 are MNHNY and SVGAGI (reference sequence). This CDR3 is 15 amino acids long. This CDR3 reads CASSSPPYRDPKLFF. The DNA of the CDR3 is TGTGCCAGCAGCTCCCCCCCCTACAGGGATCCCAAACTGTTTTTT.

This clonotype was picked up a small number of times. This chain links TRBV5-1 with TRBJ2-1; D is undetermined. Germline CDR1 is SGHRS and CDR2 is YFSETQ. The CDR3 length is 14 residues. V shed 2 bases and J shed 5 bases, with 11 bases lying between them. As DNA, the CDR3 is TGCGCCAGCAGCTTCGGGCGGATCCACAATGAGCAGTTCTTC. Translating it yields CASSFGRIHNEQFF.

Only a few counts were recorded for this clonotype. The rearrangement links TRBV9 to TRBJ2-3; D gene uncertain. The germline CDR1 and CDR2 sequences are SGDLS and YYNGEE. The V end lost 4 bases, the J end lost 2 bases, and 11 bases lay between the germline ends. The length of the CDR3 is 14 residues. For the CDR3, the DNA is TGTGCCAGCAGCACCGGACGGATCACAGATACGCAGTATTTT. Translating gives CASSTGRITDTQYF.

The chain recombines TRBV24-1 with TRBJ2-3; 8 nucleotides align to TRBD1. After removal of 3 bases from V and 3 bases from J, the junction contained 4 bases not matched to a gene. The CDR3 runs to 15 residues. Per the germline V gene, CDR1 is KGHDR and CDR2 is SFDVKD. CDR3 sequence: CATSDRQGLTDTQYF. The CDR3 DNA sequence: TGTGCCACCAGTGATCGACAGGGGCTAACAGATACGCAGTATTTT.

V gene TRBV11-2 combines with J gene TRBJ2-2; 7 bases align to TRBD1. In germline, CDR1 is SGHAT, CDR2 FQNNGV. Trimming cost V 2 bases and J 1 base; bases outside gene matches: 10. The CDR3 extends over 18 amino acids. In DNA, the CDR3 is TGTGCCAGCAGCTTAAGGCCAGGGGGACAGAGGAACACCGGGGAGCTGTTTTTT. This translates into CASSLRPGGQRNTGELFF.

The J gene is TRBJ2-5, the V gene TRBV6-2 or TRBV6-3, with 10 bases that match TRBD2. J lost 5 bases, V lost 4 bases, and 7 bases had no gene match. Per germline, CDR1 MNHEY and CDR2 SVGEGT. The CDR3 runs to 15 residues. In nucleotides, the CDR3 is TGTGCCAGCAGTTTCGAAGCGGGGGGGCTGGAGACCCAGTACTTC. Protein sequence: CASSFEAGGLETQYF.

This clonotype was detected ten times or more. The chain has TRBV10-3 and TRBJ2-7, with TRBD1 identical over 8 bases. Trimming cost V 2 bases and J 3 bases; bases outside gene matches: 0. Germline lookup yields CDR1 ENHRY and CDR2 SYGVKD. The CDR3 length is 13 residues. The CDR3 loop is CAISEGQGYEQYV. CDR3 sequence (DNA): TGTGCCATCAGTGAGGGACAGGGCTACGAGCAGTACGTC.